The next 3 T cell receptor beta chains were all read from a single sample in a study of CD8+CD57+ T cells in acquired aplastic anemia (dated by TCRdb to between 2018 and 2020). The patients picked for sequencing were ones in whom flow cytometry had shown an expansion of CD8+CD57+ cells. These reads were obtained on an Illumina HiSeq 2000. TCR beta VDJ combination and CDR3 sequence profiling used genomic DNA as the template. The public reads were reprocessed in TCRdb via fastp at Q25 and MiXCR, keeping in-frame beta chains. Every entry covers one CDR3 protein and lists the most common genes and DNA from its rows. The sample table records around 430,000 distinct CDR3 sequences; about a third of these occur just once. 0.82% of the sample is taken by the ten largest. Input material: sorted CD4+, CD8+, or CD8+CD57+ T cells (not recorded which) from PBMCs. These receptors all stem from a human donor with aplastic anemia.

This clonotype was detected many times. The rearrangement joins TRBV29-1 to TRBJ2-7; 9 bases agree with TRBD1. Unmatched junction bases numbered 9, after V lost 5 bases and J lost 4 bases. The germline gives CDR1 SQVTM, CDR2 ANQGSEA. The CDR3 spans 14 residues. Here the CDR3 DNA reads TGCAGCGTTAGGGAAGGGACAGGGAAATACGAGCAGTACTTC. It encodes CSVREGTGKYEQYF.

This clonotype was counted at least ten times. DNA of the CDR3: TGTGCCAGCGCCATAAGGAGTTTTGAAGAGACCCAGTACTTC. It encodes CASAIRSFEETQYF. The gene calls are TRBV25-1 and TRBJ2-5; D is unresolved. This CDR3 contains 14 residues. Germline V lookup: CDR1 MGHDK, CDR2 SYGVNS. Trimming took off 8 bases at V and 3 bases at J, with 16 bases between the two ends.

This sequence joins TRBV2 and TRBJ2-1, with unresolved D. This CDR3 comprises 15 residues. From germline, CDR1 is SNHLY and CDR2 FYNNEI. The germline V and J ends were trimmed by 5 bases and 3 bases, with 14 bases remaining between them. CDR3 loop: CASSSGPSGYNEQFF. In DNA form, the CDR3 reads TGTGCCAGCAGTTCCGGGCCCTCCGGCTACAATGAGCAGTTCTTC.